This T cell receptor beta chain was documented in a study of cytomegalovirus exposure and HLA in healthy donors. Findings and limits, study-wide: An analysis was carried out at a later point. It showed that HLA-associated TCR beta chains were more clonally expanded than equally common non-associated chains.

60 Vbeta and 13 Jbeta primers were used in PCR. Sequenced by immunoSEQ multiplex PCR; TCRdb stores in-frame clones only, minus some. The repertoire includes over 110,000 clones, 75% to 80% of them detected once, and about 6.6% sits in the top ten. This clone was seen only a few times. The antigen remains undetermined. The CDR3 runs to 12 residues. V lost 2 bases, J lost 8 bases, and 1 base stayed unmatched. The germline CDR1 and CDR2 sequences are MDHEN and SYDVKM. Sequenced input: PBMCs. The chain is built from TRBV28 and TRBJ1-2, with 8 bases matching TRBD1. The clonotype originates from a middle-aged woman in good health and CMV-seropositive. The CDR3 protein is CASSLQGAGYTF. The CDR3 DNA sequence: TGTGCCAGCAGTTTACAGGGGGCCGGCTACACCTTC.